These T cell receptor beta chains were read from a single sample in a study of blood T cell repertoires in COVID-19. Profiled with immunoSEQ multiplex PCR; TCRdb holds only in-frame clones, not every one. This table has roughly 190,000 clones, 88% appearing once. Sequencing used peripheral blood. These receptors came from a man in his forties or fifties with active or convalescent COVID-19. Both conserved end residues are trimmed from each CDR3. Fields, in order: J gene, V gene, D gene, CDR3 protein. The D gene is left open where the match is weak.

j_call: TRBJ2-7; v_call: TRBV12-3/TRBV12-4; d_call: TRBD1; cdr3_aa: ASWGQGAYEQY
j_call: TRBJ1-4; v_call: TRBV27; d_call: -; cdr3_aa: ASSFGQHATNEKLF
j_call: TRBJ1-5; v_call: TRBV6-6; d_call: -; cdr3_aa: ASSTQGGGQPQH
j_call: TRBJ1-1; v_call: TRBV6-5; d_call: TRBD1; cdr3_aa: ASSYKGTAMNTEAF
j_call: TRBJ2-7; v_call: TRBV28; d_call: TRBD1; cdr3_aa: ASRGTGAEQY
j_call: TRBJ1-5; v_call: TRBV27; d_call: -; cdr3_aa: ASSFRIGIQPQH
j_call: TRBJ2-1; v_call: TRBV7-2; d_call: TRBD1; cdr3_aa: ASTQTGAYNEQF
j_call: TRBJ1-1; v_call: TRBV11-2; d_call: TRBD1; cdr3_aa: ASSDRTGGTEAF
j_call: TRBJ1-5; v_call: TRBV28; d_call: TRBD1; cdr3_aa: ASSQTGGGQPQH
j_call: TRBJ1-4; v_call: TRBV7-2; d_call: TRBD1; cdr3_aa: ASSLRGLGEKLF
j_call: TRBJ1-2; v_call: TRBV2; d_call: TRBD1; cdr3_aa: ASRGQGVSGYT
j_call: TRBJ2-7; v_call: TRBV5-5; d_call: -; cdr3_aa: ASSLVSGSYEQY
j_call: TRBJ2-1; v_call: TRBV11-2; d_call: -; cdr3_aa: ASSLDGVLDEQF
j_call: TRBJ2-7; v_call: TRBV6-5; d_call: TRBD2; cdr3_aa: ATSTRTSARWEQY
j_call: TRBJ1-1; v_call: TRBV28; d_call: TRBD1; cdr3_aa: ASSSHGTVNTEAF
j_call: TRBJ2-1; v_call: TRBV7-2; d_call: -; cdr3_aa: ASSRTIQGLNNRNEQF
j_call: TRBJ2-7; v_call: TRBV21-1; d_call: -; cdr3_aa: ASSKRRTSGRNDEQY
j_call: TRBJ2-7; v_call: TRBV28; d_call: TRBD1; cdr3_aa: ASSLFAGGNEQY
j_call: TRBJ1-1; v_call: TRBV2; d_call: -; cdr3_aa: ASREREGTEAF
j_call: TRBJ2-7; v_call: TRBV11-2; d_call: -; cdr3_aa: ASSWGGGSEQY
j_call: TRBJ2-1; v_call: TRBV7-2; d_call: TRBD2; cdr3_aa: ASTHPGLARNEQF
j_call: TRBJ2-7; v_call: TRBV3-1/TRBV3-2; d_call: -; cdr3_aa: ASSQVRGSYEQY
j_call: TRBJ1-6; v_call: TRBV27; d_call: -; cdr3_aa: ASTELRGGAGNSPLH
j_call: TRBJ1-1; v_call: TRBV7-4; d_call: TRBD1; cdr3_aa: ASSLGKGAPAYTEAF